This T cell receptor (beta chain) was sequenced for a study of T cell responses to AZD1222 COVID-19 vaccine. Findings of the study overall: After two AZD1222 doses, spike-specific TCR breadth and depth rose versus day 0. Reports indicate that nearly half of spike-specific TCRs are directed at unmutated variant regions.

This CDR3 region has 12 residues. Germline CDR1 and CDR2: SQVTM and ANQGSEA. The ends were cut back, 4 bases at V and 6 bases at J, with 13 bases in the middle. Profiled with immunoSEQ multiplex PCR; TCRdb holds only in-frame clones, not every one. This table has around 160,000 clones, 85% to 90% appearing once. For this clone: Its antigen is unidentified.

This sequence originates from an adult in good health. The sample here was peripheral blood, taken on day 0 of AZD1222 vaccination. This rearrangement joins TRBV29-1 to TRBJ2-7, with D possibly matching TRBD2 (6 bases). CDR3 DNA sequence: TGCAGCGTTGGATCCATGGGGGGCGAGCAGTACTTC. It translates to CSVGSMGGEQYF.